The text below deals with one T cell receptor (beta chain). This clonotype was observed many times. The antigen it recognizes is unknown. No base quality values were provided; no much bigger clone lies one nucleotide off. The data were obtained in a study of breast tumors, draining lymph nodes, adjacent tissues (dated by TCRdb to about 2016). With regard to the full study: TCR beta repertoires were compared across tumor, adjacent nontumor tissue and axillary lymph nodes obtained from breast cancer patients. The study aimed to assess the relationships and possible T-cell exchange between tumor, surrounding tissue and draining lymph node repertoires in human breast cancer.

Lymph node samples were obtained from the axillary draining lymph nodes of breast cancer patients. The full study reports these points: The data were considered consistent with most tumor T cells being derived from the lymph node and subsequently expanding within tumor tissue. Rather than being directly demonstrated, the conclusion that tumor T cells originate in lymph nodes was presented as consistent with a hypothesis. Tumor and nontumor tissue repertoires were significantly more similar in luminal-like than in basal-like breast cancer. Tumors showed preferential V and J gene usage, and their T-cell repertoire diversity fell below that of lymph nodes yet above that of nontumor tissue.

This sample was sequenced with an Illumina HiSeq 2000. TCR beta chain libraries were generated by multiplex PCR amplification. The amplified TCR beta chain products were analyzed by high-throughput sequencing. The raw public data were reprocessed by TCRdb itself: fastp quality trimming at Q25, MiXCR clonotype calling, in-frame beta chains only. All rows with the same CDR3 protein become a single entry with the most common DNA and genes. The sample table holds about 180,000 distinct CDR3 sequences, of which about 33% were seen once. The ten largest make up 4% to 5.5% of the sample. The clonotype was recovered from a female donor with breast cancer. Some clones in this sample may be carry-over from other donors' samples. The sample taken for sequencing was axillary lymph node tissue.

Here the CDR3 is given as CASSNAGSPINYGYTF. The sequence in DNA is TGTGCCAGTAGTAACGCAGGGAGCCCGATTAACTATGGCTACACCTTC. This receptor chain uses TRBV19 and TRBJ1-2; the D gene is possibly TRBD1, with 5 bases matching. V was cut back by 4 bases and J by 1 base, leaving a gap of 16 bases between them. CDR1 and CDR2 are read off the germline V gene (reference sequence) as LNHDA and SQIVND. The CDR3 goes from the cysteine to the phenylalanine over 16 residues. The DNA shown is the 48-base CDR3, in frame from base 1.